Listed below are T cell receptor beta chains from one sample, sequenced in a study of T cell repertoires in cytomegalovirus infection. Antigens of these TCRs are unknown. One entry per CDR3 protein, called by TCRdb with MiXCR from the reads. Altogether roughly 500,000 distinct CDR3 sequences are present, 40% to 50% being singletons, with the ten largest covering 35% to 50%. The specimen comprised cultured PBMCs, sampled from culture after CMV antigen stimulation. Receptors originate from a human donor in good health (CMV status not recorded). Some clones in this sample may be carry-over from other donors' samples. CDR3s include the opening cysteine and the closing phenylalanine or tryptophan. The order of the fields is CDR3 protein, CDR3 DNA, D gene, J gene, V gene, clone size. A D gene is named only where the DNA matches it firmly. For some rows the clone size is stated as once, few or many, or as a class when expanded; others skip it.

CSASSQGETQYF | TGCAGTGCTAGCTCCCAGGGGGAGACCCAGTACTTC | . | TRBJ2-5 | TRBV20-1 | .
CASSTGLAGVSETQYF | TGTGCCAGCAGCACGGGACTAGCGGGAGTTAGTGAGACCCAGTACTTC | TRBD2 | TRBJ2-5 | TRBV7-9 | many
CASSLKGTISTEAFF | TGTGCCAGCAGCTTAAAAGGGACGATCAGCACTGAAGCTTTCTTT | . | TRBJ1-1 | TRBV5-6 | .
CASSLPPSASYNEQFF | TGTGCCAGCAGCCTCCCTCCTAGCGCCTCCTACAATGAGCAGTTCTTC | . | TRBJ2-1 | TRBV4-2 | .
CATSRTKLAASTDTQYF | TGTGCCACCAGCAGAACTAAACTAGCGGCGAGCACAGATACGCAGTATTTT | TRBD2 | TRBJ2-3 | TRBV15 | .
CASSLELPGREQYF | TGTGCCAGCAGCTTAGAGTTGCCCGGGCGCGAGCAGTACTTC | . | TRBJ2-7 | TRBV7-8 | .
CASNAQGASTDTQYF | TGTGCCAGCAACGCACAGGGGGCTAGCACAGATACGCAGTATTTT | TRBD1 | TRBJ2-3 | TRBV6-2/TRBV6-3 | .
CASSPIRENEQFF | TGTGCCAGCAGCCCCATTCGGGAGAATGAGCAGTTCTTC | . | TRBJ2-1 | TRBV7-2 | few
CASSRGGLATDTQYF | TGCGCCAGCAGCCGGGGTGGGCTAGCAACAGATACGCAGTATTTT | . | TRBJ2-3 | TRBV4-1 | .
CASSSSGLGTSGGIGNEQFF | TGTGCCAGCAGCTCATCAGGCCTCGGGACTAGCGGGGGGATAGGGAATGAGCAGTTCTTC | TRBD2 | TRBJ2-1 | TRBV11-2 | .
CASSQDSQAEKLFF | TGCGCCAGCAGCCAAGATAGCCAGGCTGAAAAACTGTTTTTT | . | TRBJ1-4 | TRBV4-3 | many
CASSPDRVAQYF | TGTGCCAGCAGTCCCGACCGAGTAGCGCAGTATTTT | . | TRBJ2-3 | TRBV12-3/TRBV12-4 | few
CASSPRGYEQYF | TGTGCCAGTAGCCCCAGGGGCTACGAGCAGTACTTC | . | TRBJ2-7 | TRBV3-1 | .
CASSLLAGGRNEQFF | TGTGCCAGCAGCTTACTAGCGGGAGGGAGGAATGAGCAGTTCTTC | TRBD2 | TRBJ2-1 | TRBV12-3/TRBV12-4 | many
CSAVADTQYF | TGCAGTGCGGTAGCGGATACGCAGTATTTT | . | TRBJ2-3 | TRBV20-1 | .
CASSISSSSYNEQFF | TGTGCCAGCAGCATTAGCAGTAGCTCCTACAATGAGCAGTTCTTC | . | TRBJ2-1 | TRBV7-2 | few
CASSPRTGLKTQYF | TGTGCCAGCAGCCCCCGGACAGGGTTAAAGACCCAGTACTTC | TRBD1 | TRBJ2-5 | TRBV11-2 | .
CASSLVGNTGPQHF | TGTGCCAGCAGCTTAGTCGGCAATACAGGGCCCCAGCATTTT | . | TRBJ1-5 | TRBV7-2 | few
CATSGGKAVSYNEQFF | TGTGCCACCAGCGGGGGCAAAGCGGTCTCCTACAATGAGCAGTTCTTC | . | TRBJ2-1 | TRBV15 | few
CASSQVVGGNYGYTF | TGCGCCAGCAGCCAAGTGGTAGGGGGCAACTATGGCTACACCTTC | TRBD1 | TRBJ1-2 | TRBV4-1 | .
CASSLGGGWAKNIQYF | TGTGCCAGCAGCTTAGGGGGGGGGTGGGCCAAAAACATTCAGTACTTC | TRBD2 | TRBJ2-4 | TRBV7-2 | .
CASSPTSATSTDTQYF | TGTGCCAGCAGCCCTACTAGCGCCACTAGCACAGATACGCAGTATTTT | TRBD2 | TRBJ2-3 | TRBV6-2/TRBV6-3 | .
CAISDLRDRGAADTQYF | TGTGCCATCAGTGACCTCCGGGACAGGGGCGCGGCAGATACGCAGTATTTT | TRBD1 | TRBJ2-3 | TRBV10-3 | once
CASGGTDTQYF | TGTGCCAGCGGGGGCACAGATACGCAGTATTTT | . | TRBJ2-3 | TRBV7-2 | few
CASSPRDGNQPQHF | TGTGCCAGCAGCCCCCGGGACGGTAATCAGCCCCAGCATTTT | . | TRBJ1-5 | TRBV7-2 | few
CASSYSDGSTDTQYF | TGTGCCAGCAGTTACTCGGACGGAAGCACAGATACGCAGTATTTT | . | TRBJ2-3 | TRBV6-5 | few
CASSYGQGSEQFF | TGTGCCAGCAGTTACGGACAGGGGAGTGAGCAGTTCTTC | TRBD1 | TRBJ2-1 | TRBV6-6 | few
CSARPDMNTEAFF | TGCAGTGCTAGACCAGATATGAACACTGAAGCTTTCTTT | . | TRBJ1-1 | TRBV20-1 | .
CASSQVTPPGEQYF | TGTGCCAGCAGCCAGGTCACGCCTCCCGGCGAGCAGTACTTC | . | TRBJ2-7 | TRBV12-3/TRBV12-4 | few
CASSLKGTGSEKLFF | TGTGCCAGCAGTCTAAAGGGGACAGGGTCTGAAAAACTGTTTTTT | TRBD1 | TRBJ1-4 | TRBV7-2 | few
CASIRDRGADTQYF | TGTGCCAGCATACGGGACAGGGGGGCAGATACGCAGTATTTT | TRBD1 | TRBJ2-3 | TRBV2 | .
CASSRVWTLAANNEQFF | TGCGCCAGCAGCCGAGTATGGACCCTTGCGGCAAACAATGAGCAGTTCTTC | . | TRBJ2-1 | TRBV10-1 | few
CASSFLRLAGNRSSTDTQYF | TGTGCCAGCAGTTTTCTTCGACTAGCGGGAAACAGATCTAGCACAGATACGCAGTATTTT | TRBD2 | TRBJ2-3 | TRBV25-1 | .
CASRPREDGGETQYF | TGTGCCAGCAGGCCCCGGGAGGATGGCGGGGAGACCCAGTACTTC | TRBD2 | TRBJ2-5 | TRBV2 | once
CASSLRGRVLLAQHF | TGTGCCAGCAGTTTAAGAGGCCGGGTGTTGTTGGCCCAGCATTTT | . | TRBJ1-5 | TRBV28 | .
CASSPDPGRGNEQYF | TGTGCCAGCAGCCCCGACCCGGGGAGGGGGAACGAGCAGTACTTC | . | TRBJ2-7 | TRBV5-4 | few
CSASVSTGERLGPLEQYF | TGCAGTGCTAGTGTGTCGACAGGGGAAAGGCTCGGTCCACTGGAGCAGTACTTC | TRBD1 | TRBJ2-7 | TRBV20-1 | .
CASSPFESSYNEQFF | TGTGCCAGCAGTCCGTTCGAGAGCTCCTACAATGAGCAGTTCTTC | . | TRBJ2-1 | TRBV12-3/TRBV12-4 | few
CASSEAGQVADEQYF | TGTGCCAGCAGTGAAGCTGGGCAAGTAGCCGACGAGCAGTACTTC | . | TRBJ2-7 | TRBV6-1 | .
CASSLTYRGSYGYTF | TGCGCCAGCAGCTTGACGTACAGGGGAAGCTATGGCTACACCTTC | TRBD1 | TRBJ1-2 | TRBV5-1 | few
CATSPSTGRLADTQYF | TGTGCCACCAGCCCTTCGACAGGGCGGCTTGCAGATACGCAGTATTTT | TRBD1 | TRBJ2-3 | TRBV15 | .
CASRPGPAISPLHF | TGTGCCAGCAGGCCGGGCCCCGCGATTTCACCCCTCCACTTT | . | TRBJ1-6 | TRBV7-2 | few
CASSQDYGREQFF | TGCGCCAGCAGCCAAGATTACGGCAGGGAGCAGTTCTTC | . | TRBJ2-1 | TRBV4-3 | .
CASSSGQGQGRGGYTF | TGTGCCAGCAGCTCTGGCCAAGGACAGGGACGGGGTGGCTACACCTTC | TRBD1 | TRBJ1-2 | TRBV7-8 | few
CASIGRWGSNQPQHF | TGTGCCAGCATCGGGCGGTGGGGGAGCAATCAGCCCCAGCATTTT | . | TRBJ1-5 | TRBV27 | .
CASSLSLLSYEQYF | TGTGCCAGCAGCTTAAGTCTGCTTTCCTACGAGCAGTACTTC | . | TRBJ2-7 | TRBV11-2 | few
CASSRPGGNEQYF | TGTGCCAGCAGTCGGCCGGGGGGCAACGAGCAGTACTTC | . | TRBJ2-7 | TRBV2 | .
CASSLRPGASENTIYF | TGCGCCAGCAGTCTACGGCCGGGAGCTTCGGAAAACACCATATATTTT | . | TRBJ1-3 | TRBV23-1 | .
CASSRVGYSSYEQYF | TGTGCCAGCTCCAGGGTAGGGTACAGCTCCTACGAGCAGTACTTC | . | TRBJ2-7 | TRBV11-2 | .
CATTGLSEKLFF | TGTGCCACCACGGGACTCTCTGAAAAACTGTTTTTT | . | TRBJ1-4 | TRBV19 | .
CASSPGTRDYNEQFF | TGTGCCAGCAGTCCCGGGACTAGGGATTACAATGAGCAGTTCTTC | TRBD2 | TRBJ2-1 | TRBV6-2/TRBV6-3 | few
CASSPELGTDTQYF | TGTGCCAGCTCACCAGAGCTAGGCACAGATACGCAGTATTTT | . | TRBJ2-3 | TRBV18 | .
CATALAGGDNEQFF | TGTGCCACCGCCCTCGCGGGGGGGGACAATGAGCAGTTCTTC | TRBD2 | TRBJ2-1 | TRBV27 | .
CASSLPSAALETQYF | TGTGCCAGCAGCTTACCCTCAGCGGCGCTTGAGACCCAGTACTTC | . | TRBJ2-5 | TRBV7-2 | few